The next 20 T cell receptor beta chains were all read from a single sample in a study of human T cells and chemical hapten exposure (dated by TCRdb to about 2021). Interpreted using the paper, the time point label stands for: patch test 1, 2 weeks after DPC sensitization. Per the publication, the treatment or condition label means: therapeutic diphenylcyclopropenone sensitization with weekly scalp DPC. The library came from RACE. Sequencing used a NextSeq 500. TCRdb ran its own pipeline on the public reads, namely fastp trimming at Q25 and MiXCR clone calling, and kept in-frame beta chains. Rows are combined by CDR3 protein, so each entry shows the most common genes and DNA. The sample yields 70,000 to 80,000 distinct CDR3 sequences; 32% were counted once. The leading ten clones occupy 7.5% to 10% of the sample. The sample in question was whole blood, obtained in connection with sensitization to the hapten diphenylcyclopropenone (DPC). These receptors came from a man aged 35 to 55 with alopecia areata. Some clones in this sample may be carry-over from other donors' samples.

The gene calls are TRBV6-5 and TRBJ2-7; D unresolved. The V end lost 4 bases, the J end lost 3 bases, and 19 bases lay between the germline ends. The germline gives CDR1 MNHEY, CDR2 SVGAGI. The CDR3 sequence is 16 residues long. The CDR3 DNA is TGTGCCAGCAGTTTCCGCTCTGGGCCAGCCAGCTACGAGCAGTACTTC. It specifies CASSFRSGPASYEQYF.

In this sample, this clonotype turned up once. The V gene is TRBV24-1, the J gene TRBJ2-1; 12 nucleotides line up with TRBD2. The J segment lost 7 bases and the V segment lost 4 bases, leaving 7 bases of the junction unmatched. Germline CDR1 KGHDR, CDR2 SFDVKD. This CDR3 has 16 residues. The CDR3 DNA reads TGTGCCACCAGTGACAGGACTAGCGGGGTCCTTAATGAGCAGTTCTTC. Its translation is CATSDRTSGVLNEQFF.

The chain is built from TRBV12-3 or TRBV12-4 and TRBJ2-1; perhaps TRBD2 as D (6 bases). There are 14 residues in the CDR3. Trimming took 8 bases from V and 7 from J, leaving 18 bases between them. CDR3 region: CASRPGTPRNEQFF. The DNA of the CDR3 is TGTGCCAGCCGCCCCGGGACTCCACGGAATGAGCAGTTCTTC.

This clonotype was observed a few times. The chain recombines TRBV28 with TRBJ2-1, with a weak D call TRBD2 (5 bases). Trimming stripped 2 bases from V and 5 bases from J, with 13 bases between. From germline, CDR1 is MDHEN and CDR2 SYDVKM. The CDR3 is made up of 15 amino acids. The CDR3 loop is CASSLKGGYDNEQFF. The CDR3 coding sequence is TGTGCCAGCAGTTTAAAAGGCGGGTACGACAATGAGCAGTTCTTC.

The chain combines TRBV11-1 with TRBJ2-7; TRBD1 aligns across 12 bases. CDR3 length: 15 amino acids. V dropped 5 bases and J dropped 7; count of bases not matched to a gene: 9. Looked up from germline, CDR1 is SGHAT and CDR2 is FQDESV (reference sequence). The DNA for the CDR3 is TGTGCCAGCAGCATTTCCGGGACAGGGGGCCGAGAGCAGTACTTC. It encodes CASSISGTGGREQYF.

This clonotype was observed a single time. The CDR3 sequence: CSARGEQPQHF. In DNA form, the CDR3 reads TGCAGTGCTAGGGGCGAGCAGCCCCAGCATTTT. The V and J genes are TRBV20-1 and TRBJ1-5; D remains unclear. The CDR3 covers 11 residues. Trimming removed 3 bases at V and 7 bases at J, with 7 bases between. Germline V lookup: CDR1 DFQATT, CDR2 SNEGSKA (reference sequence).

The DNA for the CDR3 is TGCGCCAGCAGCCATTCCCCCAGCTCCTACGAGCAGTACTTC. This codes for CASSHSPSSYEQYF. The chain links TRBV4-1 to TRBJ2-7, with D hard to call. V dropped 3 bases and J dropped 0 bases, with 9 bases sitting between them. The CDR3 sequence is 14 residues long. CDR1 and CDR2 from the germline V gene are MGHRA and YSYEKL.

The genes are TRBV7-9 and TRBJ1-1; D is perhaps TRBD1 (5 bases). The CDR3 sequence is 14 residues long. CDR1 is SEHNR, CDR2 FQNEAQ, per germline (reference sequence). The V gene lost 5 bases and the J gene lost 5 bases, with 15 bases spanning the gap. The CDR3 DNA reads TGTGCCAGCAGCCCCCCATGGGGGGAAACTGAAGCTTTCTTT. As protein: CASSPPWGETEAFF.

The CDR3 sequence: CASSQGPTEETQYF. The CDR3 region has the DNA TGCGCCAGCAGCCAAGGACCTACCGAAGAGACCCAGTACTTC. The gene calls are TRBV5-1 and TRBJ2-5, with D unclear. The germline V and J ends were trimmed by 4 bases and 3 bases, with 13 bases remaining between them. There are 14 residues in the CDR3. The germline gives CDR1 SGHRS, CDR2 YFSETQ.

The chain links TRBV12-1 to TRBJ2-5; whether TRBD1, the table's D call, matches the DNA was not checked. TRBV12-1 is a pseudogene. This CDR3 spans 14 amino acids. This chain's CDR3 is CASSYDRVQETQYF. The DNA for the CDR3 is TGTGCCAGCAGCTATGACAGGGTTCAAGAGACCCAGTACTTC.

V gene TRBV20-1 combines with J gene TRBJ2-3; no reliable D call. The CDR3 covers 10 residues. Germline-derived CDR1 and CDR2 are DFQATT and SNEGSKA (reference sequence). Trimming pared 6 bases from V and 8 bases from J, leaving 9 bases between. The CDR3 region has the DNA TGCAGTGCCCTGCACGGTACGCAGTATTTT. Amino acid sequence: CSALHGTQYF.

This chain links TRBV7-2 with TRBJ2-7; TRBD2 is a possible D gene (6 bases). The CDR3 consists of 13 residues. V was clipped by 0 bases and J by 6 bases, with 9 bases between them. Germline CDR1 SGHTA, CDR2 FQGNSA. The CDR3 spells CASSLARGSEQYF. The CDR3 DNA sequence: TGTGCCAGCAGCTTAGCGCGGGGTTCCGAGCAGTACTTC.

The CDR3, as DNA: TGTGCCAGCAGCTTCAGCGGGAAAGAGGAAGATACGCAGTATTTT. It is translated as CASSFSGKEEDTQYF. The chain links TRBV7-9 to TRBJ2-3, with 7 bases matching TRBD2. This CDR3 is 15 amino acids long. Trimming at V came to 3 bases and at J to 5 bases, leaving 8 bases not matched to a gene. CDR1 is SEHNR, CDR2 FQNEAQ, per germline (reference sequence).

As to this clonotype: At one boundary the junction diverges from the germline segment, which might be a read error. This chain joins TRBV4-1 and TRBJ1-4; no clear D. CDR3 length equals 13 residues. Germline lookup yields CDR1 MGHRA and CDR2 YSYEKL. Here the CDR3 reads CASSQEITFGPVF. Here the CDR3 DNA reads TGCGCCAGCAGCCAAGAGATCACCTTTGGGCCCGTTTTT.

This chain uses TRBV3-1 with TRBJ2-7; D may be TRBD1 (6 bases). Deletions cut 6 bases from V and 4 bases from J, with 13 bases between. CDR1 is LGHDT and CDR2 is YNNKEL in the germline V gene (reference sequence). This CDR3 is 13 amino acids long. As DNA, the CDR3 is TGTGCCAGCAGTCTACGGACAGAGTACGAGCAGTACTTC. Amino acids: CASSLRTEYEQYF.

The chain uses TRBV18 and TRBJ2-4; 10 nucleotides match TRBD1. Germline assignment: CDR1 KGHSH and CDR2 LQKENI. The V gene end was trimmed by 3 bases and the J gene end by 1 base; junction bases not matched to a gene: 12. The CDR3 consists of 19 residues. The CDR3 nucleotides are TGTGCCAGCTCACCGCTCCCGGGACAGGGGACAAGGGCCAAAAACATTCAGTACTTC. This gives the protein CASSPLPGQGTRAKNIQYF.

The J gene is TRBJ2-4, the V gene TRBV4-1; D possibly matches TRBD1 or TRBD2 (5 bases each). Germline-derived CDR1 and CDR2 are MGHRA and YSYEKL. Trimming pared 1 base from V and 0 bases from J, leaving 16 bases between. CDR3 length: 18 residues. The CDR3 is CASSQVHLGELAKNIQYF. The CDR3 DNA sequence: TGCGCCAGCAGCCAAGTCCATTTAGGGGAGTTAGCCAAAAACATTCAGTACTTC.

The chain uses TRBV27 and TRBJ2-1; D ambiguous. V lost 7 bases and J 5 bases, leaving 12 bases between the germline ends. The CDR3 runs 13 residues. Germline CDR1 and CDR2: MNHEY and SMNVEV (reference sequence). CDR3 DNA: TGTGCCAGCACCCCTCGAAGCCACAATGAGCAGTTCTTC. Translation: CASTPRSHNEQFF.

The chain links TRBV12-3 or TRBV12-4 to TRBJ2-1; possibly TRBD1 for D (5 bases). Trimming removed 2 bases at V and 1 base at J, with 9 bases between. This CDR3 has 15 residues. The CDR3 region is CASSLSTGSYNEQFF. The CDR3 bases are TGTGCCAGCAGTTTAAGTACAGGTTCCTACAATGAGCAGTTCTTC.

This clonotype was detected a few times. The chain couples TRBV7-8 to TRBJ1-2; 8 nucleotides match TRBD1. Trimming took 8 bases from V and 8 from J; bases not matched to a gene: 16. CDR3 size: 15 residues. CDR1 SGHVS and CDR2 FQNEAQ come from the germline V gene. This CDR3 is CASVLDSDRARGYTF. The CDR3 coding sequence is TGTGCCAGCGTACTAGATTCGGACAGGGCGCGGGGCTACACCTTC.